These T cell receptor beta chains were read from a single sample in a study of molecular identifiers for immune sequencing clone quantification. From the PCR reads, TCRdb called clonotypes with MiXCR, one entry per CDR3 protein. In the table there are over 600,000 distinct CDR3 sequences, roughly 21% of which are singletons. The source material was naive CD8+ T cells from blood, with Jurkat cell RNA spiked in. Source of these receptors: a human donor in good health. Some libraries in this study had Jurkat cell RNA spiked in. Both conserved end residues are part of each CDR3.

J gene: TRBJ1-4
V gene: TRBV9
CDR3 protein: CASSVGTAGLEKLFF

J gene: TRBJ2-2
V gene: TRBV4-1
CDR3 protein: CASRSNRENGELFF

J gene: TRBJ2-2
V gene: TRBV20-1
CDR3 protein: CSARDMLRTENTGELFF

J gene: TRBJ1-1
V gene: TRBV29-1
CDR3 protein: CSVIQGTEAFF

J gene: TRBJ2-1
V gene: TRBV5-1
CDR3 protein: CASSPGTSYHEQFF

J gene: TRBJ2-7
V gene: TRBV7-9
CDR3 protein: CASSSKGAAEGEQYF

J gene: TRBJ2-2
V gene: TRBV6-2/TRBV6-3
CDR3 protein: CASSPTLANTGELFF

J gene: TRBJ2-5
V gene: TRBV7-2
CDR3 protein: CASSSGVGYQETQYF

J gene: TRBJ2-3
V gene: TRBV7-3
CDR3 protein: CASSLGDFPTDTQYF

J gene: TRBJ2-1
V gene: TRBV2
CDR3 protein: CASRIAGEGNEQFF

J gene: TRBJ1-5
V gene: TRBV20-1
CDR3 protein: CSASEVRGSQPQHF

J gene: TRBJ2-7
V gene: TRBV5-6
CDR3 protein: CASSWGTATYEQYF

J gene: TRBJ2-3
V gene: TRBV14
CDR3 protein: CASSPLQTAGGQYF

J gene: TRBJ1-4
V gene: TRBV7-6
CDR3 protein: CASSARGTVADEKLFF

J gene: TRBJ2-1
V gene: TRBV2
CDR3 protein: CASNVAREQFF

J gene: TRBJ2-7
V gene: TRBV6-2/TRBV6-3
CDR3 protein: CASSWVAGDPYSYEQYF

J gene: TRBJ2-5
V gene: TRBV6-5
CDR3 protein: CASSYSFLRQEQETQYF

J gene: TRBJ2-5
V gene: TRBV5-5
CDR3 protein: CASSEGQNQETQYF

J gene: TRBJ2-1
V gene: TRBV7-9
CDR3 protein: CASSPGIGQFF

J gene: TRBJ2-7
V gene: TRBV6-5
CDR3 protein: CASSYLGHGVEQYF